The rows below give T cell receptor beta chains drawn from one sample of a study of blood T cells in healthy people across ages. A single record per CDR3 protein comes from TCRdb applying MiXCR to the 5' RACE reads. The data show more than 600,000 distinct CDR3 sequences, around 25% seen once. These data were likewise used in another study, on T cells of mothers and their children.

Input material: blood. The receptor set was obtained from a boy between 10 and 17 years old in good health. Each CDR3 is given with its conserved first and last residue. The D gene is left open where the match is weak. Not all rows give a size; the values are once, few, many and, for expanded clones, a class.

clone_size j_call d_call v_call cdr3_nt cdr3_aa
NA TRBJ2-4 NA TRBV7-9 TGTGCCAGCAGCCGGGGGACCCAAAACATTCAGTACTTC CASSRGTQNIQYF
few TRBJ2-5 NA TRBV5-1 TGCGCCAGCAGCTGGGCCCGGGAACAAGAGACCCAGTACTTC CASSWAREQETQYF
NA TRBJ2-5 TRBD2 TRBV3-1 TGTGCCAGCAGCCAACGAAGAGCGGGGCGAGAGACCCAGTACTTC CASSQRRAGRETQYF
NA TRBJ2-1 NA TRBV3-1 TGTGCCAGCACCCTTTCCCATTACAATGAGCAGTTCTTC CASTLSHYNEQFF
few TRBJ2-3 TRBD2 TRBV5-1 TGCGCCAGCAGCTTGAATCCGTCTAGCGGTGCTAGCACAGATACGCAGTATTTT CASSLNPSSGASTDTQYF
NA TRBJ2-1 NA TRBV2 TGTGCCAGCACGGAGGACAATGAGCAGTTCTTC CASTEDNEQFF
few TRBJ2-4 NA TRBV27 TGTGCCAGCAGTTCCACAGTAGCCAAAAACATTCAGTACTTC CASSSTVAKNIQYF
few TRBJ2-1 TRBD2 TRBV20-1 TGCAGTGCTAGAGATCTAGCGGGAGTGGGCAATGAGCAGTTCTTC CSARDLAGVGNEQFF
NA TRBJ2-3 NA TRBV5-6 TGTGCCAGCAGCTTACCCGCTGCGGGCACTAGCACAGATACGCAGTATTTT CASSLPAAGTSTDTQYF
NA TRBJ2-5 TRBD1 TRBV3-1 TGTGCCAGTTTGGGACAGGCGTTACAAGAGACCCAGTACTTC CASLGQALQETQYF
NA TRBJ2-1 TRBD2 TRBV5-1 TGCGCCAGCAGCTCTGGACTAGCGGGGAACAATGAGCAGTTCTTC CASSSGLAGNNEQFF
once TRBJ2-6 NA TRBV4-3 TGCGCCAGCAGCCAAGGAGAGGGGACTGGGGCCAACGTCATGACTTTC CASSQGEGTGANVMTF
once TRBJ2-1 NA TRBV9 TGTGCCAGCAGCGTAGGCCCCTACAATAAGCAGTTCTTC CASSVGPYNKQFF
few TRBJ2-4 NA TRBV2 TGTGCCAGCAGAGGGAGGCAGGGGGAAGCCAAGAACATTCAGTACTTC CASRGRQGEAKNIQYF
few TRBJ1-2 NA TRBV2 TGCGCCAGCAGTTTTCAGGGTAGTGGTAACTATGGCTACACCTTC CASSFQGSGNYGYTF
NA TRBJ2-5 NA TRBV5-1 TGCGCCAGCAGCGTCGCCGGGAGTCTTTGGGAGACCCAGTACTTC CASSVAGSLWETQYF
few TRBJ2-5 NA TRBV21-1 TGTGCCAGCAGCAAAACGACTAGGGGCGAGACCCAGTACTTC CASSKTTRGETQYF
NA TRBJ1-1 TRBD1 TRBV5-5 TGTGCCAGCAGTCGCGACAGGGGTCCCACTGAAGCTTTCTTT CASSRDRGPTEAFF
NA TRBJ2-1 TRBD2 TRBV5-1 TGCGCCAGCAGCTCAGAGCGGGGAGACTACAATGAGCAGTTCTTC CASSSERGDYNEQFF
few TRBJ2-5 NA TRBV4-1 TGCGCCAGCAGCCAAGTCGCGGGGACGACCGTCTGGGAGACCCAGTACTTC CASSQVAGTTVWETQYF
few TRBJ2-1 NA TRBV7-9 TGTGCCAGCAGCCCTAAGGGGCCTGGGAATGAGCAGTTCTTC CASSPKGPGNEQFF
NA TRBJ2-3 TRBD2 TRBV29-1 TGCAGCGCCGCAGGGACTAGCGGGGGGGCGGACACACATACGCAGTATTTT CSAAGTSGGADTHTQYF
NA TRBJ1-2 TRBD1 TRBV29-1 TGCAGCGCCGAGACCCGGGACAGGGGTTCTTACACCTTC CSAETRDRGSYTF
NA TRBJ1-1 NA TRBV6-5 TGTGCCAGCAGTTCATCACAGACCACGAACACTGAAGCTTTCTTT CASSSSQTTNTEAFF
NA TRBJ2-1 NA TRBV7-3 TGTGCCAGCAGCTCGACGTACCGGGAAGCGCTAGGTAGGAATGAGCAGTTCTTC CASSSTYREALGRNEQFF
once TRBJ2-1 TRBD2 TRBV9 TGTGCCAGCAGCTACGCGGGAGGGAGGGATGAGCAGTTCTTC CASSYAGGRDEQFF
NA TRBJ1-2 NA TRBV3-1 TGTGCCAGCAGCCGAGGCCCCACCGGCGATGGCTACACCTTC CASSRGPTGDGYTF
few TRBJ2-1 TRBD1 TRBV29-1 TGCAGCGTTGCAGGGACAGGGTTGTACAATGAGCAGTTCTTC CSVAGTGLYNEQFF
NA TRBJ2-1 TRBD1 TRBV7-2 TGTGCCAGCAGGCGCAGGGGGCTCAATGAGCAGTTCTTC CASRRRGLNEQFF
NA TRBJ2-7 NA TRBV20-1 TGCAGTGCTAGGGAGGTCTACGAGCAGTACTTC CSAREVYEQYF
few TRBJ2-1 NA TRBV29-1 TGCAGCGGTGGGGGCTTAGCTGAGAGCTCCTACAATGAGCAGTTCTTC CSGGGLAESSYNEQFF
few TRBJ2-5 TRBD2 TRBV3-1 TGTGCCAGCAGCCAAGGGACTAGCGGGGTTCAAGAGACCCAGTACTTC CASSQGTSGVQETQYF
NA TRBJ2-5 NA TRBV24-1 TGTGCCACCAGTGATCCTCCGCGGGCTTGGGGGGACCAAGAGACCCAGTACTTC CATSDPPRAWGDQETQYF
NA TRBJ1-6 NA TRBV10-3 TGTGCCATCAGTGAGTCGAGCTCCTATAATTCACCCCTCCACTTT CAISESSSYNSPLHF
NA TRBJ2-7 NA TRBV6-5 TGTGCCAGCAGTAACTACCCCTACGAGCAGTACTTC CASSNYPYEQYF
few TRBJ1-3 TRBD1 TRBV6-1 TGTGCCAGCAGTGAATTTTGGAGGGGGCGAGGAAACACCATATATTTT CASSEFWRGRGNTIYF
NA TRBJ2-7 NA TRBV6-5 TGTGCCAGCAACAGCGTCTACGAGCAGTACTTC CASNSVYEQYF
many TRBJ1-2 NA TRBV3-1 TGTGCCAGCAGCCAAGAGGGCAGGGGCGATGGCTACACCTTC CASSQEGRGDGYTF
NA TRBJ1-2 TRBD1 TRBV4-3 TGCGCCAGCAGCCCCCGCCCACCAGGACAGGGGAACTATGGCTACACCTTC CASSPRPPGQGNYGYTF
NA TRBJ2-7 NA TRBV28 TGTGCCAGCAGTTTGAGGGTTAGCCTGTGCGAGCAGTACTTC CASSLRVSLCEQYF
few TRBJ2-7 TRBD1 TRBV6-2/TRBV6-3 TGTGCCAGCAGTTACTCCACCGCGCGGGACAGGGGCTACGAGCAGTACTTC CASSYSTARDRGYEQYF
NA TRBJ2-3 TRBD1 TRBV20-1 TGCAGTGCCTCCGGGACAGGGACTAGCACAGATACGCAGTATTTT CSASGTGTSTDTQYF
NA TRBJ2-1 NA TRBV29-1 TGCAGCGTTGAAATAACGGGTACCCACAATGAGCAGTTCTTC CSVEITGTHNEQFF
few TRBJ2-2 NA TRBV20-1 TGCAGTGCCCGCCTCCCGAACACCGGGGAGCTGTTTTTT CSARLPNTGELFF
NA TRBJ2-5 NA TRBV15 TGTGCCACCGGAAGGGGACTTCGAGAGACCCAGTACTTC CATGRGLRETQYF
NA TRBJ2-3 NA TRBV3-1 TGTGCCAGCAGCCAAGTCTCCCGCACAGATACGCAGTATTTT CASSQVSRTDTQYF
NA TRBJ2-1 TRBD2 TRBV7-9 TGTGCCAGCAGCTTGGAGCGGGAGTTTCACAATGAGCAGTTCTTC CASSLEREFHNEQFF
NA TRBJ2-3 TRBD1 TRBV3-1 TGTGCCAGCAGCGGGACAGGTACCACAGATACGCAGTATTTT CASSGTGTTDTQYF
NA TRBJ2-1 NA TRBV13 TGTGCCAGCAGCTCGACTCTCAGCTCCTACAATGAGCAGTTCTTC CASSSTLSSYNEQFF
few TRBJ1-2 TRBD1 TRBV6-1 TGTGCCAGCAGGGGGACAGGGCAAGCTAACTATGGCTACACCTTC CASRGTGQANYGYTF
few TRBJ1-2 NA TRBV7-9 TGTGCCAGCAGCTTAGTTCTGGGGGTCGATGGCTACACCTTC CASSLVLGVDGYTF
NA TRBJ2-1 TRBD2 TRBV3-1 TGTGCCAGCAGCCAAGCCCTAGCGGGACACAATGAGCAGTTCTTC CASSQALAGHNEQFF